The rows below give T cell receptor beta chains drawn from one sample of a study of blood T cell repertoires in COVID-19. Using immunoSEQ multiplex PCR, the repertoire was profiled, and TCRdb retains in-frame clones only, with some absent. The sample records about 41,000 clones, more than 70% being singletons. Sequenced material: peripheral blood. These receptors originate from a woman of 80 years or more with active or convalescent COVID-19. The CDR3 runs from the conserved cysteine through the conserved F or W. The D gene is left open where the match is weak. Size is omitted from some rows. Given values are once, few, many or a class for expanded clones.

d_gene	abundance	v_gene	len	j_gene	CDR3aa	CDR3nt
.	.	TRBV12-3/TRBV12-4	13	TRBJ2-1	CASSPRGANEQFF	TGTGCCAGCAGTCCCCGGGGGGCCAATGAGCAGTTCTTC
.	.	TRBV7-2	18	TRBJ2-6	CASSRMGTPNSGANVLTF	TGTGCCAGCAGTCGAATGGGGACACCTAACTCTGGGGCCAACGTCCTGACTTTC
TRBD1	.	TRBV30	14	TRBJ2-7	CAWSSGTGVHEQYF	TGTGCCTGGAGTTCCGGGACAGGGGTCCACGAGCAGTACTTC
TRBD2	.	TRBV7-9	15	TRBJ2-7	CASSLVSGSSGEQYF	TGTGCCAGCAGCTTAGTTAGCGGGAGCTCTGGCGAGCAGTACTTC
TRBD1	.	TRBV5-1	16	TRBJ1-1	CASSSPGQVGGTEAFF	TGCGCCAGCAGCTCTCCGGGACAGGTGGGAGGTACTGAAGCTTTCTTT
TRBD2	.	TRBV27	16	TRBJ2-1	CASSSPGTSIGDEQFF	TGTGCCAGCAGTTCGCCCGGGACTAGCATCGGTGATGAGCAGTTCTTC
TRBD2	.	TRBV18	19	TRBJ2-4	CASSPPTSGSFLAKNIQYF	TGTGCCAGCTCACCACCGACTAGCGGGTCCTTTCTAGCCAAAAACATTCAGTACTTC
.	.	TRBV28	12	TRBJ2-3	CASSRDSRTQYF	TGTGCCAGCAGTCGGGATTCCCGGACGCAGTATTTT
TRBD1	.	TRBV28	17	TRBJ1-2	CASSSLLTGTGASGYTF	TGTGCCAGCAGTTCCTTACTGACCGGGACAGGGGCCTCTGGCTACACCTTC
.	.	TRBV7-9	13	TRBJ1-1	CASTTRGGNEAFF	TGTGCCAGCACCACTAGGGGGGGAAATGAAGCTTTCTTT
.	.	TRBV7-9	16	TRBJ2-1	CASSLGAPFSYNEQFF	TGTGCCAGCAGCTTAGGGGCCCCCTTCTCCTACAATGAGCAGTTCTTC
.	.	TRBV7-2	14	TRBJ1-6	CASSFRQEGSPLHF	TGTGCCAGCAGCTTTCGACAGGAAGGTTCACCCCTCCACTTT
.	.	TRBV7-9	12	TRBJ2-7	CASSSNVRESYF	TGTGCCAGCAGCTCAAATGTCCGGGAGAGTTACTTC
TRBD1	.	TRBV7-4	15	TRBJ1-5	CASTSWDRGNQPQHF	TGTGCCAGCACCTCTTGGGACAGGGGAAATCAGCCCCAGCATTTT
.	.	TRBV3-1/TRBV3-2	14	TRBJ2-7	CASSQDRDNYEQYF	TGTGCCAGCAGCCAAGATCGGGACAACTACGAGCAGTACTTC
TRBD1	.	TRBV28	15	TRBJ2-7	CASRPGTGGSYEQYF	TGTGCCAGCAGGCCAGGGACAGGGGGATCCTACGAGCAGTACTTC
.	once	TRBV5-1	17	TRBJ1-1	CASSRGPPGVGGTEAFF	TGCGCCAGCAGCCGGGGACCACCGGGAGTGGGGGGCACTGAAGCTTTCTTT
TRBD1	.	TRBV24-1	16	TRBJ2-1	CATSDLRGDSYNEQFF	TGTGCCACCAGTGATCTCCGAGGGGACAGCTACAATGAGCAGTTCTTC
TRBD2	.	TRBV30	13	TRBJ2-1	CATSGSSYNEQFF	TGTGCGACTAGCGGGAGCTCCTACAATGAGCAGTTCTTC
TRBD2	.	TRBV7-2	17	TRBJ2-1	CASSRQPGLASYNEQFF	TGTGCCAGCAGCCGCCAGCCGGGACTAGCGTCCTACAATGAGCAGTTCTTC
.	.	TRBV3-1/TRBV3-2	15	TRBJ2-2	CATRAADANTGELFF	TGTGCCACCCGTGCGGCCGATGCGAACACCGGGGAGCTGTTTTTT
TRBD1	few	TRBV15	15	TRBJ1-6	CATKEDRALLSPLHF	TGTGCCACCAAGGAGGACAGGGCGCTCCTTTCACCCCTCCACTTT
.	once	TRBV27	13	TRBJ1-5	CASSLDRIQPQHF	TGTGCCAGCAGTCTCGACAGAATTCAGCCCCAGCATTTT
.	.	TRBV19	14	TRBJ2-7	CASSTDNLAYEQYF	TGTGCCAGTAGTACGGACAACTTAGCCTACGAGCAGTACTTC
TRBD2	.	TRBV27	16	TRBJ2-7	CASSYSGSLSSYEQYF	TGTGCCAGCAGCTATAGCGGGAGTCTAAGCTCCTACGAGCAGTACTTC
.	.	TRBV27	15	TRBJ1-1	CASNGVGGAGTEAFF	TGTGCCAGCAATGGGGTGGGAGGGGCCGGCACTGAAGCTTTCTTT
.	.	TRBV5-1	13	TRBJ2-4	CASSSGEKNIQYF	TGCGCCAGCAGCAGTGGGGAGAAAAACATTCAGTACTTC
TRBD2	.	TRBV6-1	16	TRBJ2-5	CASSDETSGRGQTQYF	TGTGCCAGCAGTGACGAGACTAGCGGGAGAGGACAGACCCAGTACTTC
TRBD1	few	TRBV3-1/TRBV3-2	15	TRBJ1-3	CASSLRGTAGNTIYF	TGTGCCAGCAGCCTTCGAGGGACAGCCGGAAACACCATATATTTT
TRBD2	.	TRBV19	14	TRBJ2-3	CASSYGGRMDTQYF	TGTGCCAGTAGTTATGGCGGGAGGATGGATACGCAGTATTTT
.	.	TRBV11-2	13	TRBJ1-1	CASSRQLNTEAFF	TGTGCCAGCAGTCGACAACTGAACACTGAAGCTTTCTTT
TRBD2	.	TRBV24-1	16	TRBJ2-2	CATSDFPSGSSGELFF	TGTGCCACCAGTGATTTCCCTAGCGGGAGTTCCGGGGAGCTGTTTTTT
.	.	TRBV19	13	TRBJ1-1	CAGRGGPGTEAFF	TGTGCCGGACGAGGGGGTCCTGGCACTGAAGCTTTCTTT
TRBD1	.	TRBV7-9	16	TRBJ2-1	CASSLGTGGFYNEQFF	TGTGCCAGCAGCCTCGGGACAGGGGGTTTCTACAATGAGCAGTTCTTC
.	.	TRBV21-1	16	TRBJ2-7	CASSKGKGTGTYEQYF	TGTGCCAGCAGCAAGGGGAAGGGGACAGGGACCTACGAGCAGTACTTC
.	.	TRBV5-1	14	TRBJ2-5	CASSLGQTRETQYF	TGCGCCAGCAGCTTGGGACAGACTCGAGAGACCCAGTACTTC
TRBD2	.	TRBV7-2	17	TRBJ2-1	CASSLVGAGRRYNEQFF	TGTGCCAGCAGCTTAGTGGGAGCGGGACGGCGCTACAATGAGCAGTTCTTC
TRBD2	.	TRBV4-1	18	TRBJ2-1	CASSQVGLLAGGRDEQFF	TGCGCCAGCAGCCAAGTTGGGCTATTAGCGGGAGGGAGAGATGAGCAGTTCTTC
TRBD2	.	TRBV11-1	15	TRBJ2-5	CASSLARAGEETQYF	TGTGCCAGCAGCTTAGCGAGGGCGGGAGAAGAGACCCAGTACTTC
TRBD1	.	TRBV28	14	TRBJ1-5	CASSLTGGSQPQHF	TGTGCCAGCAGTTTGACAGGGGGCAGTCAGCCCCAGCATTTT
TRBD1	.	TRBV5-8	13	TRBJ1-2	CASRGTGGRGYTF	TGTGCCAGCAGAGGGACAGGGGGCCGGGGCTACACCTTC
.	.	TRBV6-5	13	TRBJ1-4	CASMALAAEKLFF	TGTGCCAGCATGGCGCTAGCGGCCGAAAAACTGTTTTTT
.	once	TRBV6-1	16	TRBJ1-2	CASSETSYTGSGGYTF	TGTGCCAGCAGTGAAACCAGCTATACAGGGAGCGGTGGCTACACCTTC
TRBD2	few	TRBV15	20	TRBJ2-1	CATSSQPHSGRYSSYNEQFF	TGTGCCACCAGCAGCCAACCCCATAGCGGGAGATATAGCTCCTACAATGAGCAGTTCTTC
TRBD2	.	TRBV18	16	TRBJ2-3	CASSLTSGASTDTQYF	TGTGCCAGCTCCCTAACTAGCGGGGCTAGCACAGATACGCAGTATTTT
TRBD1	.	TRBV6-6	12	TRBJ1-1	CASSSSGGQAFF	TGTGCCAGCAGTTCCTCAGGGGGACAAGCTTTCTTT
.	few	TRBV4-1	14	TRBJ1-5	CASSQRVGNQPQHF	TGCGCCAGCAGCCAGAGGGTGGGCAATCAGCCCCAGCATTTT
TRBD1	.	TRBV10-3	16	TRBJ2-2	CAIRSGQGANTGELFF	TGTGCCATCAGAAGCGGACAGGGGGCTAACACCGGGGAGCTGTTTTTT